A single T cell receptor (beta chain) is shown here with its context. Its antigen target is currently unknown. The input lacks base qualities; no much larger clone sits a single base away. The sample comes from a study of OX40 agonist ivuxolimab in advanced cancers. Notes on the research overall: The costimulatory receptor OX40 (CD134) was targeted by ivuxolimab, a fully human IgG2 agonistic monoclonal antibody. Partial responses were achieved by three dose-escalation patients, of whom one had hepatocellular carcinoma and two had cutaneous melanoma. Among the roughly 52 dose-escalation patients, approximately 20 had hepatocellular carcinoma, 15 or so melanoma, 9 renal cell carcinoma and 9 head and neck cancer. The paper covers the monotherapy dose-escalation part of the phase I ivuxolimab trial, which included N of about 51 patients. Intravenous ivuxolimab was administered to patients every 2 weeks at six dose levels: 0.01, 0.1, 0.3, 1.5, 3 and 10 mg/kg. Prior anti-PD-1, anti-PD-L1 or anti-CTLA-4 therapy was permitted, and checkpoint inhibitors had been received by about 36% of dose-escalation patients. The point of sequencing TCRbeta in the periphery was to test whether ivuxolimab changed TCR sequence diversity and drove clonal T-cell expansion. The dose-escalation cohort was almost 85% male with a mean age of around 64 years, ranging from about 23 to 85. The investigation overall reported the following: Clonal expansion of both CD4+ and CD8+ blood T cells was observed from baseline to week 6 at doses 0.1 to 3.0 mg/kg. Antigen specificity was not determined for the clonally expanded peripheral T cells. In the 0.1-3.0 mg/kg groups, partial responders were among the patients with the lowest normalized peripheral clonal expansion, particularly in CD8+ T cells. On average, CD8+ T cells showed more expanded clones than CD4+ T cells after ivuxolimab. Low levels of normalized T-cell clonal expansion were also seen in some patients who did not respond.

Genomic DNA was extracted from sorted cells for sequencing of the TCRbeta CDR3 region. The immunoSEQ Assay was used for sequencing of TCRbeta CDR3 regions. TCRdb carries this immuneACCESS record with in-frame sequences only. Its versions omit some clonotypes, under half of them owing to an unresolved V gene in the studies checked, with the rest unexplained. The sample has tens of thousands of clones on record, around 89% of them singletons. Together, the top ten hold less than 12% of the sample. The germline V gene specifies SGHAT as CDR1 and FQNNGV as CDR2. V is pruned by 5 bases and J by 2 bases, leaving 7 bases of the junction without a gene match. The CDR3, cysteine through phenylalanine, is 16 amino acids long. Of the read, only the CDR3 DNA is kept; its 48 bases are in frame from base 1. The trial excluded patients who had a history of autoimmune disease or who were on systemic immunosuppression. In every dose cohort, peripheral blood was drawn for TCR sequencing at baseline, cycle 4 day 1, and cycle 7 day 1. The samples were drawn from a first-in-human, open-label, multicenter phase I dose-escalation trial of ivuxolimab. Adults with locally advanced or metastatic head and neck squamous cell, hepatocellular, melanoma or renal cell carcinoma were enrolled in the trial. Before TCR sequencing, CD4+ T cells and CD8+ T cells from peripheral blood were sorted into separate populations.

Recombination joined TRBV11-2 with TRBJ2-3; 10 bases in between match TRBD2. The origin of this receptor is an adult with an advanced solid tumor such as melanoma, head and neck, liver or kidney cancer. The sample in question was CD4+ or CD8+ T cells sorted from blood, obtained in a trial of the OX40 agonist ivuxolimab. The DNA sequence is as follows: TGTGCCAGCAGCGTTAGCGGGGGGCCATACACAGATACGCAGTATTTT. This encodes CASSVSGGPYTDTQYF. Here the CDR3 is joined to the reference TRBV11-2 and TRBJ2-3 genes, and the full variable domain is: EAGVAQSPRYKIIEKRQSVAFWCNPISGHATLYWYQQILGQGPKLLIQFQNNGVVDDSQLPKDRFSAERLKGVDSTLKIQPAKLEDSAVYLCASSVSGGPYTDTQYFGPGTRLTVL.